This is a list of T cell receptor beta chains from one sample in a study of blood T cell repertoires in COVID-19. Here immunoSEQ multiplex PCR was the method, and the copy in TCRdb shows in-frame clones only, minus some. The sample lists tens of thousands of clones, more than 75% occurring once. Sequenced: peripheral blood. The receptor set was obtained from a man aged 50 to 60 with active or convalescent COVID-19. The CDR3 runs from the conserved cysteine through the conserved F or W. A D gene is named only where the DNA matches it firmly. Rows give clone size only sometimes, using once, few, many, or a class for an expanded clone.

abundance	j_gene	d_gene	v_gene	CDR3nt	CDR3aa
.	TRBJ1-5	.	TRBV2	TGTGCCAGCAGTGACAGGGAATCCGTGCAGCCCCAGCATTTT	CASSDRESVQPQHF
few	TRBJ1-2	TRBD1	TRBV7-9	TGTGCCAGCAGCCGGGGGGGACAGGGAGCCTATGGCTACACCTTC	CASSRGGQGAYGYTF
.	TRBJ2-5	TRBD1	TRBV11-3	TGTGCCAGCAGCTACAGGGGGGAGACCCAGTACTTC	CASSYRGETQYF
.	TRBJ2-3	.	TRBV7-8	TGTGCCAGCAGCCTAGCTTATAGCACAGATACGCAGTATTTT	CASSLAYSTDTQYF
once	TRBJ1-4	.	TRBV28	TGTGCCAGCAGTCCGAGACAGGTTGGAAAACTGTTTTTT	CASSPRQVGKLFF
once	TRBJ1-5	.	TRBV19	TGTGCCAGTATGGAGGGGAGGAGTCAGCCCCAGCATTTT	CASMEGRSQPQHF
once	TRBJ2-7	TRBD1	TRBV7-2	TGTGCCAGCAGCTCAAACTCCGGACAGGGGCATGAGCAGTACTTC	CASSSNSGQGHEQYF
.	TRBJ1-3	TRBD1	TRBV6-5	TGTGCCAGCAGTTATTTACAGGGGGGTCTGGGAAACACCATATATTTT	CASSYLQGGLGNTIYF
.	TRBJ1-2	.	TRBV13	TGTGCCAGCAGCTTGGGGGGTGGCTACACCTTC	CASSLGGGYTF
.	TRBJ1-2	.	TRBV30	TGTGCCTGGACAGTATTCTTTAACTATGGCTACACCTTC	CAWTVFFNYGYTF
few	TRBJ2-1	TRBD1	TRBV6-5	TGTGCCAGCAGTACCACAGGGGGCGCAATCAATGAGCAGTTCTTC	CASSTTGGAINEQFF
.	TRBJ1-1	TRBD1	TRBV18	TGTGCCAGCTCACCCGGACAGGGAATCCCTGAAGCTTTCTTT	CASSPGQGIPEAFF
.	TRBJ2-5	TRBD1	TRBV10-3	TGTGCCATCAGTGAGTTCGACAGGGAAGAGACCCAGTACTTC	CAISEFDREETQYF